This TCR beta chain was recorded in a study of blood T cell repertoires in COVID-19 (dated by TCRdb to about 2020). About the full investigation: Collaborator samples came from the United States, Italy and Spain and covered acute and convalescent phases of COVID-19. The repertoires were released in a freely available public database meant as a resource for research on the immune response to SARS-CoV-2. HLA class I and class II types, where available, came from metadata supplied by the sample provider rather than from assay-based typing. The material from the prospective study consisted of cDNA or gDNA derived from T cells, B-cell-depleted T cells, or PBMCs. The samples were drawn from two sources: the first 160 participants of the ongoing ImmuneRACE study, and fewer than 1,500 subjects contributed by 6 global collaborators. Subjects who had been exposed to COVID-19, were actively infected with it, or had recovered from it provided the deeply sampled blood TCRbeta repertoires that made up the dataset. A de-identified subject ID, COVID-19 status, age in years and sex were almost always included in the sample metadata.

Looking up the germline V gene yields CDR1 SGHTA and CDR2 FQGNSA. Trimming takes 5 bases off V and 4 bases off J; junction bases not matched to a gene: 9. Counted from cysteine to valine, this CDR3 has 15 amino acids. Only the CDR3 DNA stays, 45 bases, in frame from base 1. The collaborating institutions used their own protocols to collect whole blood in K2EDTA tubes. For TCRbeta analysis, collaborators shipped samples in one of three forms: frozen whole blood, isolated PBMCs, or DNA extracted from either of those sample types. About this clone: What this receptor recognizes is not known. Base qualities are missing; no much larger clone stands one base away.

Results and caveats for the whole study, not just this receptor: How much clinical and demographic metadata was included differed by source and by participant, and the metadata was provided uncurated.

TCRbeta CDR3 regions were amplified from genomic DNA by means of the immunoSEQ Assay, a bias-controlled multiplex PCR. The authors processed their data as follows. The number of nucleated cells in each sample was estimated by amplification of reference gene primers within the assay. To quantify the absolute abundance of each unique TCRbeta CDR3 rearrangement, sequence reads were collapsed and filtered. For each sample, productive Simpson clonality was calculated as the square root of Simpson's diversity index over productive rearrangements. TCRdb re-hosts the immuneACCESS table, in-frame sequences only. Its copies lack some clones; in the studies checked, an unresolved V gene accounts for under half of them, and the cause for the rest is not known. V, J and clone size are taken as reported in that table, and D and trimming were inferred from the DNA itself. The sample table records about 140,000 clones; more than 75% of these occur just once. About 2.8% of the sample belongs to the ten largest clones.

Sequencing was done on a sample of peripheral blood. The chain uses TRBV7-2 and TRBJ2-7; 9 central bases correspond to TRBD1. The TCR was taken from a human donor with acute or convalescent COVID-19. The donor label of this sample is uncertain. The nucleotide sequence is TGTGCCAGCAGCAGCCCGGGACAGGGATTATACGAGCAGTACGTC. This encodes CASSSPGQGLYEQYV.